This T cell receptor (beta chain) emerged from a study of T cell responses to AZD1222 COVID-19 vaccine. Overall study results and limits: Donors were mostly white British, more females; clonal diversity possibly underestimated. There were vaccine-associated CD4 TCRs across spike, dominant at 160-218 and 743-854. Repertoires were collected only later (after the peak T cell response had occurred). Following two doses of AZD1222, Spike-specific TCR breadth and depth rose.

About this clone itself: Its antigen is not known.

Trimming shortened V by 8 bases and J by 8 bases, and 15 bases separated the two germline ends. CDR3 length: 13 residues. Repertoires were generated with immunoSEQ multiplex PCR, while TCRdb's copy carries only in-frame clones and drops some. The data hold some 130,000 clones, with around 90% observed a single time. The chain recombines TRBV12-3 or TRBV12-4 with TRBJ1-4; TRBD1 is a possible D gene (5 bases). The sequence came from an adult in good health. The material sequenced was peripheral blood, taken on day 0 of AZD1222 vaccination. CDR3 amino acids: CASERSREEKLFF. The CDR3 DNA is TGTGCCAGCGAACGGTCCAGGGAGGAAAAACTGTTTTTT.